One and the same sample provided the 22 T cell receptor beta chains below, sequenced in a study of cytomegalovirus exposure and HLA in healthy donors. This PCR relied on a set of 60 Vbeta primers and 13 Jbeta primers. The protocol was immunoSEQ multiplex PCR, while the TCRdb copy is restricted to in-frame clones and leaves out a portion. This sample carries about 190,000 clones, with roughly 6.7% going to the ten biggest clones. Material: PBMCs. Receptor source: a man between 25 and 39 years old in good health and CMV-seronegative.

CDR3 bases: TGTGCCAGCAGCCAAGAGTGGCTAGCGATGAACGAGCAGTACTTC. Translating it yields CASSQEWLAMNEQYF. V usage is TRBV4-2 and J usage is TRBJ2-7, with D possibly TRBD2 on 6 matching bases. V lost 0 bases and J 5 bases, leaving 14 bases between the germline ends. Germline V lookup: CDR1 LGHNA, CDR2 YNFKEQ. This CDR3 has 15 residues.

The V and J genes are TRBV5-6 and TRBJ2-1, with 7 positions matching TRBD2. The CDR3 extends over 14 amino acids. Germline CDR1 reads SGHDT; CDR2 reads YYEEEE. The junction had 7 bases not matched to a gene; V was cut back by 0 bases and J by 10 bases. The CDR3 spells CASSLGAGEGEQFF. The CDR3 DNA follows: TGTGCCAGCAGCTTGGGTGCGGGGGAAGGGGAGCAGTTCTTC.

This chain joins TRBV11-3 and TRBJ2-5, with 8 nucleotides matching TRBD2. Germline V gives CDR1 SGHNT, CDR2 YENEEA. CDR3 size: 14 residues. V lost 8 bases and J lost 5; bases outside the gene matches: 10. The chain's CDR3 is CASGPYGGAETQYF. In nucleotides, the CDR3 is TGTGCCAGCGGACCCTACGGGGGGGCTGAGACCCAGTACTTC.

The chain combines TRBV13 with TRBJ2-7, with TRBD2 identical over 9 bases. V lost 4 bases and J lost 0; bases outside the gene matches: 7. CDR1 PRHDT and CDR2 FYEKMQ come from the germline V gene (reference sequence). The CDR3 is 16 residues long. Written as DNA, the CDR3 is TGTGCCAGCAGCTCTACTAGCGGGTACCCCTCCTACGAGCAGTACTTC. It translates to CASSSTSGYPSYEQYF. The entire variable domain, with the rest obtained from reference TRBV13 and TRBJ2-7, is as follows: AAGVIQSPRHLIKEKRETATLKCYPIPRHDTVYWYQQGPGQDPQFLISFYEKMQSDKGSIPDRFSAQQFSDYHSELNMSSLELGDSALYFCASSSTSGYPSYEQYFGPGTRLTVT.

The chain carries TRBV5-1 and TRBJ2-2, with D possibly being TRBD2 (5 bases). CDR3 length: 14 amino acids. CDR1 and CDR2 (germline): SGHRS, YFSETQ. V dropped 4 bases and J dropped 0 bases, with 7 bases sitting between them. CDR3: CASSTGTNTGELFF. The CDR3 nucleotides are TGCGCCAGCAGCACCGGGACGAACACCGGGGAGCTGTTTTTT.

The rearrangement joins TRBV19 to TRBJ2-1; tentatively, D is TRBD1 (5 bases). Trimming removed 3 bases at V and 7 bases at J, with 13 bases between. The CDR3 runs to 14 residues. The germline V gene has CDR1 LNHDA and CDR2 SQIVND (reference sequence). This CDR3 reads CASSMTSTANEQFF. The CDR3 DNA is TGTGCCAGTAGTATGACTTCGACAGCAAATGAGCAGTTCTTC. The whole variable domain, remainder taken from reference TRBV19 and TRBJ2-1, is DGGITQSPKYLFRKEGQNVTLSCEQNLNHDAMYWYRQDPGQGLRLIYYSQIVNDFQKGDIAEGYSVSREKKESFPLTVTSAQKNPTAFYLCASSMTSTANEQFFGPGTRLTVL.

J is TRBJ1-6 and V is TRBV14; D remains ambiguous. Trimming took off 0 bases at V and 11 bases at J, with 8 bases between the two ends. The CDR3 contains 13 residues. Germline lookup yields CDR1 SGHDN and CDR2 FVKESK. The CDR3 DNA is TGTGCCAGCAGCCAAGACCTAGTAACACCCCTCCACTTT. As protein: CASSQDLVTPLHF.

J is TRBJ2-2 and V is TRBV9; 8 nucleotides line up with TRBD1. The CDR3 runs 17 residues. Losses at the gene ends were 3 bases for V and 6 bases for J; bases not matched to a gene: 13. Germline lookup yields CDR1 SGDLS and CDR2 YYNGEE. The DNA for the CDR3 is TGTGCCAGCAGCGGACGTTCGGGGCAGGGGGCGCCCGGGGAGCTGTTTTTT. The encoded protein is CASSGRSGQGAPGELFF.

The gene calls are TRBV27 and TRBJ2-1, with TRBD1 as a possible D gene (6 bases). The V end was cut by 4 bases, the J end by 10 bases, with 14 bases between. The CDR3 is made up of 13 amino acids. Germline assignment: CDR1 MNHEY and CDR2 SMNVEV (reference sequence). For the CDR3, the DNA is TGTGCCAGCAGTTCGACCCGGGACACGGAGCAGTTCTTC. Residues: CASSSTRDTEQFF.

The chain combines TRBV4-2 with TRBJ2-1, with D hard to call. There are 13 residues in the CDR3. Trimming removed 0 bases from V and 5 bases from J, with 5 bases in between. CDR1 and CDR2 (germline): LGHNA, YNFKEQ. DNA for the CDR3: TGTGCCAGCAGCCAAGACCCCAACAATGAGCAGTTCTTC. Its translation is CASSQDPNNEQFF.

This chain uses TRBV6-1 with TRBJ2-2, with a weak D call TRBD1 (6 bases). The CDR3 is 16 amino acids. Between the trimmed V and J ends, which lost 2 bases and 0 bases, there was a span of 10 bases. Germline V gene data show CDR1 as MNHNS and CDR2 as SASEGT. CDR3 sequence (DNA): TGTGCCAGCAGTGAATGGACAGCCGCGAACACCGGGGAGCTGTTTTTT. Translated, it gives CASSEWTAANTGELFF.

CDR3 sequence: CASSEPPGGYEQYF. The CDR3 bases are TGTGCCAGCAGTGAGCCCCCCGGAGGGTACGAGCAGTACTTC. The rearrangement joins TRBV2 to TRBJ2-7; possibly TRBD2 for D (6 bases). Germline V gene data show CDR1 as SNHLY and CDR2 as FYNNEI. CDR3 size: 14 residues. The germline V and J ends were trimmed by 3 bases and 4 bases, with 13 bases remaining between them.

The CDR3 nucleotides read TGTGCCAGTAGCGGACTAGCGGGGGGCCCCTACGAGCAGTACTTC. Protein sequence: CASSGLAGGPYEQYF. This chain links TRBV19 with TRBJ2-7; 14 bases map to TRBD2. The V segment lost 6 bases and the J segment 2 bases; nucleotides outside the gene matches: 3. The V gene's germline CDR1 is LNHDA and CDR2 SQIVND (reference sequence). The CDR3 sequence is 15 residues long. The full variable domain, completed using reference TRBV19 and TRBJ2-7, is DGGITQSPKYLFRKEGQNVTLSCEQNLNHDAMYWYRQDPGQGLRLIYYSQIVNDFQKGDIAEGYSVSREKKESFPLTVTSAQKNPTAFYLCASSGLAGGPYEQYFGPGTRLTVT.

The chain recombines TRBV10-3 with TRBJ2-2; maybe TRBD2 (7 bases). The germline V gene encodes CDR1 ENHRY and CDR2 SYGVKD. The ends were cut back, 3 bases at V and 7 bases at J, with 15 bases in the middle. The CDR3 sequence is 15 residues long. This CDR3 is CAISEMAGAGGELFF. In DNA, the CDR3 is TGTGCCATCAGTGAAATGGCGGGGGCCGGCGGGGAGCTGTTTTTT.

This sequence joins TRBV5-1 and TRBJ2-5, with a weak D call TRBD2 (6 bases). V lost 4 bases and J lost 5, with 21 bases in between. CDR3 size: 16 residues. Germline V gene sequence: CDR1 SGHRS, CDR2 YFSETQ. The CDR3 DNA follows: TGCGCCAGCAGCCCTCAAGGAGGGTGGGGAGGCGAGACCCAGTACTTC. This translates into CASSPQGGWGGETQYF.

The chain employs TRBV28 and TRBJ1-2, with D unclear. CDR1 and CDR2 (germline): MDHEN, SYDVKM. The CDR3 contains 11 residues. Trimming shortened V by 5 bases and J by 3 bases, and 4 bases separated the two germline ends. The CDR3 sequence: CASSRDYGYTF. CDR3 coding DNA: TGTGCCAGCAGTCGGGACTATGGCTACACCTTC.

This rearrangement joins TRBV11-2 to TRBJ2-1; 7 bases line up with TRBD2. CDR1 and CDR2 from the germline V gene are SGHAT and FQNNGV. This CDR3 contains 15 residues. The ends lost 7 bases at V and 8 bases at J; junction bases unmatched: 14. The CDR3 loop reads CASTPGASGDDEQFF. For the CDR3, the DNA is TGTGCCAGCACCCCCGGGGCTAGCGGAGACGATGAGCAGTTCTTC.

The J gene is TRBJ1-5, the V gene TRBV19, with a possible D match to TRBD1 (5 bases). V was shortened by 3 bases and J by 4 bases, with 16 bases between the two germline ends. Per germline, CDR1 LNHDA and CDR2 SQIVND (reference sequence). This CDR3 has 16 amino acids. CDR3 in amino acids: CASSILGGLVNQPQHF. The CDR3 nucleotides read TGTGCCAGTAGTATTCTGGGGGGACTGGTAAATCAGCCCCAGCATTTT.

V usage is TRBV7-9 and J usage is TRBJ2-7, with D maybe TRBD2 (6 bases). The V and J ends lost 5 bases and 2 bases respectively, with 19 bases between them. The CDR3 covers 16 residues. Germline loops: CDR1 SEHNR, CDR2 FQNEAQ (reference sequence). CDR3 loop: CASSGNTGTDTYEQYF. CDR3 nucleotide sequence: TGTGCCAGCAGCGGCAATACCGGGACTGACACCTACGAGCAGTACTTC.

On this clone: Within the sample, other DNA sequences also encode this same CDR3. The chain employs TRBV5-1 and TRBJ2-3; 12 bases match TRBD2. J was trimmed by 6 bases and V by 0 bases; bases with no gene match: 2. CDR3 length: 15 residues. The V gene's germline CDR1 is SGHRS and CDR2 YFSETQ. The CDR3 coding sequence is TGCGCCAGCAGCTTGGGGGGACTAGCGGGTGATACGCAGTATTTT. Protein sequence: CASSLGGLAGDTQYF.

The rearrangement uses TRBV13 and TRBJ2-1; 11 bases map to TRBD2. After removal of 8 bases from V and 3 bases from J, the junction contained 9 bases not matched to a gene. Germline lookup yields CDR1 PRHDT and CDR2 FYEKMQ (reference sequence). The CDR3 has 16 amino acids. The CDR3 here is CASGGASGRNYNEQFF. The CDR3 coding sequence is TGTGCCAGCGGAGGGGCTAGCGGGAGGAACTACAATGAGCAGTTCTTC. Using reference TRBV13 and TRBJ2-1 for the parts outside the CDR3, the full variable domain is AAGVIQSPRHLIKEKRETATLKCYPIPRHDTVYWYQQGPGQDPQFLISFYEKMQSDKGSIPDRFSAQQFSDYHSELNMSSLELGDSALYFCASGGASGRNYNEQFFGPGTRLTVL.

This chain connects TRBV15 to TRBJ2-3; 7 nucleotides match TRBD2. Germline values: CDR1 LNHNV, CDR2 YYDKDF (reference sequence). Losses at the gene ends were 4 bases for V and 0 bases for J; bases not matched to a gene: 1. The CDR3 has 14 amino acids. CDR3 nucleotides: TGTGCCACCAGCAACGGGGGGAGCACAGATACGCAGTATTTT. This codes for CATSNGGSTDTQYF.